This T cell receptor beta chain was sequenced in a study of blood T cell repertoires in COVID-19. As for the study in general: The United States, Italy and Spain provided the acute and convalescent COVID-19 samples.

In the source study's methods: The authors estimated nucleated cell counts from reference gene primer amplification. Produced via immunoSEQ multiplex PCR; TCRdb's table is partial and in-frame only. That table supplies the V and J calls and clone size; D and trimming were determined from the DNA. The sample contains 110,000 to 150,000 clones, 88% of which appear only once. CDR3 length: 12 amino acids. V was shortened by 3 bases and J by 4 bases, with 4 bases between the two germline ends. The sequenced sample consisted of peripheral blood. This chain connects TRBV12-3 or TRBV12-4 to TRBJ1-3; D unclear. The TCR was taken from an older man with acute or convalescent COVID-19. Here the CDR3 DNA reads TGTGCCAGCAGTTTCCCAGGAAACACCATATATTTT. It yields the protein CASSFPGNTIYF.